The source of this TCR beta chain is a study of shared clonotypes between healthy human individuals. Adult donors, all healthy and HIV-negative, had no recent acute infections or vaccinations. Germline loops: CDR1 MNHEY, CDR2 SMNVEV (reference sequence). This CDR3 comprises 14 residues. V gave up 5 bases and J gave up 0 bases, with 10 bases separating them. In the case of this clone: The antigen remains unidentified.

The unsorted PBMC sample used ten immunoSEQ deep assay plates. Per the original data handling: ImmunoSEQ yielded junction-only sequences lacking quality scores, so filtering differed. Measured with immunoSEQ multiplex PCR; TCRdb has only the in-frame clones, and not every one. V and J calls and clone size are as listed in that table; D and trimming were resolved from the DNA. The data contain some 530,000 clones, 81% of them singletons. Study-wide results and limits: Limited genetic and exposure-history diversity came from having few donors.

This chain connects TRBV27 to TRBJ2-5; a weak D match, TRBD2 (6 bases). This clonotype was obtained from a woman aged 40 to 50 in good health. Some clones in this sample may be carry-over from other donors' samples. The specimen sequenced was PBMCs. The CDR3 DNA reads TGTGCCAGCAGTCCCAGGGACTACCAAGAGACCCAGTACTTC. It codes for CASSPRDYQETQYF.